This entry lists 4 T cell receptor beta chains sequenced from one sample in a study of blood T cell repertoires in COVID-19. Produced via immunoSEQ multiplex PCR; TCRdb's table is partial and in-frame only. The table has 150,000 to 200,000 clones, approximately 88% seen once. The material sequenced was peripheral blood. These receptors were obtained from a man aged 35 to 55 with acute or convalescent COVID-19.

The V gene is TRBV14, the J gene TRBJ2-1, with 9 bases matching TRBD2. This CDR3 spans 15 amino acids. Trimming at V came to 3 bases and at J to 9 bases, leaving 9 bases not matched to a gene. Germline V gene data show CDR1 as SGHDN and CDR2 as FVKESK. As DNA, the CDR3 is TGTGCCAGCAGCCAGATTAGCGGGGGATTCAGTGAGCAGTTCTTC. Translating it yields CASSQISGGFSEQFF.

The chain uses TRBV7-8 and TRBJ1-6; the D gene is possibly TRBD1 (5 bases). The ends were cut back, 5 bases at V and 14 bases at J, with 19 bases in the middle. This CDR3 spans 14 amino acids. Germline values: CDR1 SGHVS, CDR2 FQNEAQ. The CDR3 protein is CASSILDSSGSLHF. Written as DNA, the CDR3 is TGTGCCAGCAGCATACTTGACAGTTCCGGGTCCCTCCACTTT.

The rearrangement uses TRBV20-1 and TRBJ2-5; 10 bases map to TRBD2. CDR1 DFQATT and CDR2 SNEGSKA come from the germline V gene (reference sequence). J was trimmed by 5 bases and V by 3 bases; bases with no gene match: 6. The CDR3 runs 14 residues. The CDR3 here is CSASLAGAGETQYF. In DNA form, the CDR3 reads TGCAGTGCTAGTCTAGCGGGGGCCGGGGAGACCCAGTACTTC.

V gene TRBV18 combines with J gene TRBJ1-3; the D is unclear. Deletions cut 3 bases from V and 7 bases from J, with 13 bases between. CDR1 and CDR2 (germline): KGHSH, LQKENI. The CDR3 is 14 amino acids. The CDR3 DNA sequence: TGTGCCAGCTCACCGGCGGGTTTAAGCAACACCATATATTTT. It is translated as CASSPAGLSNTIYF.